Listed below are T cell receptor beta chains from one sample, sequenced in a study of blood T cell repertoires in COVID-19. Produced via immunoSEQ multiplex PCR; TCRdb's table is partial and in-frame only. The table has 200,000 to 250,000 clones, approximately 87% seen once; the top ten hold roughly 3.2%. Specimen: PBMCs or T cells enriched from blood (not recorded which). All receptors come from a woman in her 50s in a cohort exposed to, infected with or recovered from COVID-19 (not recorded which). Each CDR3 is given with its conserved first and last residue. D genes are given only for firm matches. For some rows the clone size is stated as once, few or many, or as a class when expanded; others skip it.

d_call clone_size j_call v_call cdr3_aa cdr3_nt
TRBD2 NA TRBJ2-3 TRBV5-1 CASSLSGGGDTQYF TGCGCCAGCAGCTTGAGCGGGGGCGGAGATACGCAGTATTTT
TRBD1 NA TRBJ1-1 TRBV5-1 CASSFHRTGSNTEAFF TGCGCCAGCAGCTTCCACCGGACAGGGTCGAACACTGAAGCTTTCTTT
NA once TRBJ1-2 TRBV2 CASSESYGYTF TGTGCCAGCAGTGAGAGCTATGGCTACACCTTC
TRBD2 NA TRBJ2-3 TRBV19 CASSYPSGGTDTQYF TGTGCCAGTAGTTACCCTAGCGGAGGCACAGATACGCAGTATTTT
TRBD2 NA TRBJ2-2 TRBV4-2 CASSHSSGGYITGELFF TGTGCCAGCAGCCATTCTAGCGGGGGGTACATCACCGGGGAGCTGTTTTTT
NA NA TRBJ1-4 TRBV27 CASSLLGAGEKLFF TGTGCCAGCAGTTTATTGGGGGCAGGTGAAAAACTGTTTTTT
NA NA TRBJ1-3 TRBV7-2 CASSSRLPSGNTIYF TGTGCCAGCAGCTCTCGACTCCCCTCTGGAAACACCATATATTTT
TRBD1 NA TRBJ1-3 TRBV5-8 CASTLTGTGNTIYF TGTGCCAGCACCCTGACAGGGACTGGAAACACCATATATTTT
TRBD2 NA TRBJ2-2 TRBV7-2 CASVGGSGGIQAGELFF TGTGCCAGTGTAGGAGGTAGCGGGGGGATCCAAGCCGGGGAGCTGTTTTTT
TRBD2 NA TRBJ2-1 TRBV29-1 CSVTRLAGRDNEQFF TGCAGCGTTACCAGACTAGCGGGGAGAGACAATGAGCAGTTCTTC
TRBD2 NA TRBJ2-3 TRBV4-3 CASSQEGPPSGGANTQYF TGCGCCAGCAGCCAAGAAGGGCCCCCTAGCGGGGGGGCAAATACGCAGTATTTT
NA NA TRBJ1-4 TRBV28 CASSLGFSTNEKLFF TGTGCCAGCAGTTTGGGCTTTTCAACTAATGAAAAACTGTTTTTT
NA NA TRBJ2-5 TRBV2 CASSPTGSRETQYF TGTGCCAGCAGTCCTACAGGGAGTCGGGAGACCCAGTACTTC
NA NA TRBJ1-5 TRBV11-3 CASSLDPGGRSNQPQHF TGTGCCAGCAGCTTAGATCCGGGGGGACGTAGCAATCAGCCCCAGCATTTT
TRBD1 NA TRBJ1-2 TRBV29-1 CSVEGGQGAYGYTF TGCAGCGTTGAAGGAGGGCAGGGGGCCTATGGCTACACCTTC
NA NA TRBJ2-7 TRBV6-2/TRBV6-3 CASSKANGDEQYF TGTGCCAGCAGCAAGGCAAACGGGGACGAGCAGTACTTC
NA once TRBJ1-1 TRBV28 CASRGRDGDTEAFF TGTGCCAGCAGGGGGCGTGATGGTGACACTGAAGCTTTCTTT
NA NA TRBJ2-4 TRBV19 CASSIGGLAKNIQYF TGTGCCAGTAGTATAGGTGGGCTAGCCAAAAACATTCAGTACTTC
TRBD2 NA TRBJ2-7 TRBV5-6 CASSRRTSGSYEQYF TGTGCCAGCAGCCGAAGGACTAGCGGCTCCTACGAGCAGTACTTC
NA NA TRBJ1-2 TRBV29-1 CSVAFRVGANYGYTF TGCAGCGTTGCGTTCCGTGTCGGAGCTAACTATGGCTACACCTTC
TRBD1 NA TRBJ2-1 TRBV5-1 CASVLGTAYNEQFF TGCGCCAGCGTACTGGGGACAGCTTACAATGAGCAGTTCTTC
TRBD2 NA TRBJ2-7 TRBV18 CASSPQGTSGEVRGQYF TGTGCCAGCTCACCACAAGGGACTAGCGGGGAAGTACGAGGGCAGTACTTC
TRBD2 once TRBJ2-3 TRBV7-8 CASSRSGGPKDTQYF TGTGCCAGCAGTAGAAGCGGGGGGCCTAAAGATACGCAGTATTTT
NA NA TRBJ2-2 TRBV7-2 CASSLTPGLNTGELFF TGTGCCAGCAGCCTTACTCCGGGACTGAACACCGGGGAGCTGTTTTTT
NA NA TRBJ1-2 TRBV12-3/TRBV12-4 CASSLGQLYGYTF TGTGCCAGCAGTTTAGGTCAACTCTATGGCTACACCTTC
NA few TRBJ2-5 TRBV28 CASRLQGQETQYF TGTGCCAGCAGACTACAGGGCCAAGAGACCCAGTACTTC
TRBD1 few TRBJ1-1 TRBV3-1/TRBV3-2 CASSLGQGEDTEAFF TGTGCCAGCAGCCTCGGACAGGGAGAGGATACTGAAGCTTTCTTT
NA NA TRBJ1-2 TRBV13 CASSLAPGRNGYTF TGTGCCAGCAGCTTAGCCCCAGGGAGGAATGGCTACACCTTC